Here is one T cell receptor (beta chain) with its context. This specimen belongs to a study of blood T cell repertoires in COVID-19. Across the study: Samples came from the United States, Italy and Spain, spanning acute and convalescent COVID-19. T cells, B-cell-depleted T cells, or PBMCs supplied cDNA or gDNA.

In the original workflow: Estimates of nucleated cell counts were drawn from the amplification of reference gene primers. Produced via immunoSEQ multiplex PCR; TCRdb's table is partial and in-frame only. D and trimming come from the DNA, and the V and J calls and clone size come from that table. The sample holds about 250,000 clones, roughly 90% seen once. Germline V gives CDR1 SGHTA, CDR2 FQGNSA. V gave up 5 bases and J gave up 8 bases, with 18 bases separating them. The CDR3 totals 14 residues. Sequenced input: peripheral blood. The sequence derives from a woman in her thirties or forties who had recovered from COVID-19. This chain links TRBV7-2 with TRBJ1-2; D call uncertain. The CDR3 sequence: CASSPTRIRSGYTF. CDR3 DNA: TGTGCCAGCAGCCCTACACGGATCAGGTCAGGCTACACCTTC.